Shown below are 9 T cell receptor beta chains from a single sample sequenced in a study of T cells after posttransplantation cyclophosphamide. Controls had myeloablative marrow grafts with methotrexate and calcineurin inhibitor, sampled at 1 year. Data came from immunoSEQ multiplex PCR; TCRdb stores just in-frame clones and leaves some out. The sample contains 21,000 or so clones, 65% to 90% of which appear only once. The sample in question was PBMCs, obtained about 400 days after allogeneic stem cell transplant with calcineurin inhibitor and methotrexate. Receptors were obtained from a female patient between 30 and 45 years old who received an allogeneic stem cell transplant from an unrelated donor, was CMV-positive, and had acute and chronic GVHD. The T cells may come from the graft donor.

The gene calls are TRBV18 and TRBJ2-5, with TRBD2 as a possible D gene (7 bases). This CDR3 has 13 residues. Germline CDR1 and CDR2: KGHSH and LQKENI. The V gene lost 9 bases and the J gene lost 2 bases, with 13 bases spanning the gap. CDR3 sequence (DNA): TGTGCCAGTACGGGGGGCTTGCAAGAGACCCAGTACTTC. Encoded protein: CASTGGLQETQYF.

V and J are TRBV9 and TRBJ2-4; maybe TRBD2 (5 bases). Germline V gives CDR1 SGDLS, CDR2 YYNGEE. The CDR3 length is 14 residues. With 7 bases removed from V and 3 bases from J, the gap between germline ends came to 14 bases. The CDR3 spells CASGPTGNKNIQYF. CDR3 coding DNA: TGTGCCAGCGGCCCGACGGGGAACAAAAACATTCAGTACTTC.

Here the CDR3 reads CASSLGFGALYYNEQFF. As DNA, the CDR3 is TGTGCCAGCAGCTTGGGTTTTGGGGCCCTGTACTACAATGAGCAGTTCTTC. This rearrangement joins TRBV5-4 to TRBJ2-1; possibly TRBD1 for D (5 bases). CDR3 length equals 17 residues. In germline, CDR1 is SGHNT, CDR2 YYREEE (reference sequence). V lost 0 bases, J lost 3 bases, and 16 bases lay in between.

This CDR3 reads CASSSEGPPYGYTF. CDR3 coding DNA: TGCGCCAGCAGCTCGGAGGGACCTCCCTATGGCTACACCTTC. This chain connects TRBV5-1 to TRBJ1-2; D perhaps matches TRBD1 (5 bases). The V gene lost 3 bases and the J gene lost 4 bases, with 13 bases spanning the gap. There are 14 residues in the CDR3. The germline V gene has CDR1 SGHRS and CDR2 YFSETQ.

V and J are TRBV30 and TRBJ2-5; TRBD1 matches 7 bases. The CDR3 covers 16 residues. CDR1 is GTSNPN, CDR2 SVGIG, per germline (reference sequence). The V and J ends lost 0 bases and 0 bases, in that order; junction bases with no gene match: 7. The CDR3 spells CAWSVATGVNQETQYF. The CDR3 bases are TGTGCCTGGAGTGTAGCTACAGGGGTGAACCAAGAGACCCAGTACTTC.

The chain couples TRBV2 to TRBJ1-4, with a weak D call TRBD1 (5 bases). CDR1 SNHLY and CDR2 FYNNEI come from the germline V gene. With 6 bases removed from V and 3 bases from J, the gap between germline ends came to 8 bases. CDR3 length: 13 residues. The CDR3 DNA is TGTGCCAGCAGGGGGCTGTCTAATGAAAAACTGTTTTTT. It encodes CASRGLSNEKLFF.

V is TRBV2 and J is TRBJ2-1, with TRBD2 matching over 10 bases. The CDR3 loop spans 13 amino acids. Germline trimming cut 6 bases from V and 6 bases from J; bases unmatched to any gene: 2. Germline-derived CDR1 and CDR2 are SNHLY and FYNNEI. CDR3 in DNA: TGTGCCAGCAGAGCGGGGGGGCTCAATGAGCAGTTCTTC. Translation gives CASRAGGLNEQFF.

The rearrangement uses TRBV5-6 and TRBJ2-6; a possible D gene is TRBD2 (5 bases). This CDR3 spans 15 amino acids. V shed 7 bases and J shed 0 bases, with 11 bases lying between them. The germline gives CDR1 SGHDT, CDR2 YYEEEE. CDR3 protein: CASRGAVSGANVLTF. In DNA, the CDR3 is TGTGCCAGCCGGGGAGCCGTCTCTGGGGCCAACGTCCTGACTTTC.

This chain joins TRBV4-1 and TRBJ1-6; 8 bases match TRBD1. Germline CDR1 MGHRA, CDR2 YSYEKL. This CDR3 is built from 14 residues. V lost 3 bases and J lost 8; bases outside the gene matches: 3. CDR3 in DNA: TGCGCCAGCAGCCACCCGGGACAGGATTCACCCCTCCACTTT. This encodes CASSHPGQDSPLHF.